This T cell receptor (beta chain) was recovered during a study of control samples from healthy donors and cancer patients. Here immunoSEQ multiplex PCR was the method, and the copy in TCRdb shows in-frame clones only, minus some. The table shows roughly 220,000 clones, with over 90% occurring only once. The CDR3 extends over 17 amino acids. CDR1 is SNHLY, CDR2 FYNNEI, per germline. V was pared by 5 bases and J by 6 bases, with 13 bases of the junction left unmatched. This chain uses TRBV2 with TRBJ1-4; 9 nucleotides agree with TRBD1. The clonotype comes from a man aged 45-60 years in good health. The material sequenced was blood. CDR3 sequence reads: CASSTGTGKGSHEKLFF. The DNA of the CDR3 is TGTGCCAGCAGTACCGGGACAGGGAAAGGGTCTCATGAAAAACTGTTTTTT.